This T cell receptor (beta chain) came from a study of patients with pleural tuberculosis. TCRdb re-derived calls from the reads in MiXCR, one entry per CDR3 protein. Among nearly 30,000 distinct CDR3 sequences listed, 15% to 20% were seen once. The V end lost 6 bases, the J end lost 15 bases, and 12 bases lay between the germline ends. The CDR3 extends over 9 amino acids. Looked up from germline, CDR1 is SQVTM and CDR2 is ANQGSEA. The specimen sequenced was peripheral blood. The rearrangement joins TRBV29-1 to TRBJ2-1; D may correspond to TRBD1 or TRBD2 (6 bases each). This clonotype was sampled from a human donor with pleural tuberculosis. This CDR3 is CSVEGVVFF. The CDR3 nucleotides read TGCAGCGTGGAGGGGGTGGTGTTCTTC.